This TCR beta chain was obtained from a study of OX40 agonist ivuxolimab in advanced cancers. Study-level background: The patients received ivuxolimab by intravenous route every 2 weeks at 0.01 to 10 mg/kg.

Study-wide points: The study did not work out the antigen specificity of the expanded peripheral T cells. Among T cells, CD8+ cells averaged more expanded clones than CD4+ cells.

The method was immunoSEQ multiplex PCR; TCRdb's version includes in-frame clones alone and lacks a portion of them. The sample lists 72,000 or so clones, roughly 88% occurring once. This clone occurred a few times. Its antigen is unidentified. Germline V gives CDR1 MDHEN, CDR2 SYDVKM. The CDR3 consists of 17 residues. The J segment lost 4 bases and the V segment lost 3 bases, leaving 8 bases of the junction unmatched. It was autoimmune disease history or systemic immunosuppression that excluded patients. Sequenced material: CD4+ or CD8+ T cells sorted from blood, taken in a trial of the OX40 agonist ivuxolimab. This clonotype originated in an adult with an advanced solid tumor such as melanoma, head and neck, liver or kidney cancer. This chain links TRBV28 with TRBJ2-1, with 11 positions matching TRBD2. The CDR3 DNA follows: TGTGCCAGCAGTTTGATTGGTAGCGGGAGGGATTACAATGAGCAGTTCTTC. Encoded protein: CASSLIGSGRDYNEQFF.